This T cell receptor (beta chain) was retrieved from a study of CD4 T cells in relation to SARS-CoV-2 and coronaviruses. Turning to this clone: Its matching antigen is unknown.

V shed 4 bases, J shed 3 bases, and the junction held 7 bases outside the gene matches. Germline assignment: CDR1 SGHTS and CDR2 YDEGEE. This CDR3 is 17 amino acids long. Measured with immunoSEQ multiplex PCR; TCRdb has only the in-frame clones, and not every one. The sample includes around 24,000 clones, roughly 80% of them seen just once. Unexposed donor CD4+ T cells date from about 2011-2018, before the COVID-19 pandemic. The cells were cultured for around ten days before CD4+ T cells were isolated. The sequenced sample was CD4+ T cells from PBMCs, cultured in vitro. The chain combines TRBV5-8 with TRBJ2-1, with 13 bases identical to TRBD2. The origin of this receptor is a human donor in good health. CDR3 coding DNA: TGTGCCAGCAGCACCGGGACTAGCGGGGCGTTCTACAATGAGCAGTTCTTC. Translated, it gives CASSTGTSGAFYNEQFF.